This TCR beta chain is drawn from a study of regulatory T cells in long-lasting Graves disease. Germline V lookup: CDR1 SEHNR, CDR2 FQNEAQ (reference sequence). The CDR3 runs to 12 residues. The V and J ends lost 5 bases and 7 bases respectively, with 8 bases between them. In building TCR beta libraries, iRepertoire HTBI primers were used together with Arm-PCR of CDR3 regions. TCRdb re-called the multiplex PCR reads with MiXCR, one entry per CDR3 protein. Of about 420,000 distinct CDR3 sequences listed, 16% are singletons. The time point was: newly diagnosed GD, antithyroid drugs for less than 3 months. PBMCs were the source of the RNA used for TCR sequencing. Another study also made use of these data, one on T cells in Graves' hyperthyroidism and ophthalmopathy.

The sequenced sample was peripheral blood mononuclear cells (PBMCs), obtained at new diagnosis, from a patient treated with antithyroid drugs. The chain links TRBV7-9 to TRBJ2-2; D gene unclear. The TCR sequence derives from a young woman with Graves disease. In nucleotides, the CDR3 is TGTGCCAGCAGCGGCTATAACGGGGAGCTGTTTTTT. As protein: CASSGYNGELFF.